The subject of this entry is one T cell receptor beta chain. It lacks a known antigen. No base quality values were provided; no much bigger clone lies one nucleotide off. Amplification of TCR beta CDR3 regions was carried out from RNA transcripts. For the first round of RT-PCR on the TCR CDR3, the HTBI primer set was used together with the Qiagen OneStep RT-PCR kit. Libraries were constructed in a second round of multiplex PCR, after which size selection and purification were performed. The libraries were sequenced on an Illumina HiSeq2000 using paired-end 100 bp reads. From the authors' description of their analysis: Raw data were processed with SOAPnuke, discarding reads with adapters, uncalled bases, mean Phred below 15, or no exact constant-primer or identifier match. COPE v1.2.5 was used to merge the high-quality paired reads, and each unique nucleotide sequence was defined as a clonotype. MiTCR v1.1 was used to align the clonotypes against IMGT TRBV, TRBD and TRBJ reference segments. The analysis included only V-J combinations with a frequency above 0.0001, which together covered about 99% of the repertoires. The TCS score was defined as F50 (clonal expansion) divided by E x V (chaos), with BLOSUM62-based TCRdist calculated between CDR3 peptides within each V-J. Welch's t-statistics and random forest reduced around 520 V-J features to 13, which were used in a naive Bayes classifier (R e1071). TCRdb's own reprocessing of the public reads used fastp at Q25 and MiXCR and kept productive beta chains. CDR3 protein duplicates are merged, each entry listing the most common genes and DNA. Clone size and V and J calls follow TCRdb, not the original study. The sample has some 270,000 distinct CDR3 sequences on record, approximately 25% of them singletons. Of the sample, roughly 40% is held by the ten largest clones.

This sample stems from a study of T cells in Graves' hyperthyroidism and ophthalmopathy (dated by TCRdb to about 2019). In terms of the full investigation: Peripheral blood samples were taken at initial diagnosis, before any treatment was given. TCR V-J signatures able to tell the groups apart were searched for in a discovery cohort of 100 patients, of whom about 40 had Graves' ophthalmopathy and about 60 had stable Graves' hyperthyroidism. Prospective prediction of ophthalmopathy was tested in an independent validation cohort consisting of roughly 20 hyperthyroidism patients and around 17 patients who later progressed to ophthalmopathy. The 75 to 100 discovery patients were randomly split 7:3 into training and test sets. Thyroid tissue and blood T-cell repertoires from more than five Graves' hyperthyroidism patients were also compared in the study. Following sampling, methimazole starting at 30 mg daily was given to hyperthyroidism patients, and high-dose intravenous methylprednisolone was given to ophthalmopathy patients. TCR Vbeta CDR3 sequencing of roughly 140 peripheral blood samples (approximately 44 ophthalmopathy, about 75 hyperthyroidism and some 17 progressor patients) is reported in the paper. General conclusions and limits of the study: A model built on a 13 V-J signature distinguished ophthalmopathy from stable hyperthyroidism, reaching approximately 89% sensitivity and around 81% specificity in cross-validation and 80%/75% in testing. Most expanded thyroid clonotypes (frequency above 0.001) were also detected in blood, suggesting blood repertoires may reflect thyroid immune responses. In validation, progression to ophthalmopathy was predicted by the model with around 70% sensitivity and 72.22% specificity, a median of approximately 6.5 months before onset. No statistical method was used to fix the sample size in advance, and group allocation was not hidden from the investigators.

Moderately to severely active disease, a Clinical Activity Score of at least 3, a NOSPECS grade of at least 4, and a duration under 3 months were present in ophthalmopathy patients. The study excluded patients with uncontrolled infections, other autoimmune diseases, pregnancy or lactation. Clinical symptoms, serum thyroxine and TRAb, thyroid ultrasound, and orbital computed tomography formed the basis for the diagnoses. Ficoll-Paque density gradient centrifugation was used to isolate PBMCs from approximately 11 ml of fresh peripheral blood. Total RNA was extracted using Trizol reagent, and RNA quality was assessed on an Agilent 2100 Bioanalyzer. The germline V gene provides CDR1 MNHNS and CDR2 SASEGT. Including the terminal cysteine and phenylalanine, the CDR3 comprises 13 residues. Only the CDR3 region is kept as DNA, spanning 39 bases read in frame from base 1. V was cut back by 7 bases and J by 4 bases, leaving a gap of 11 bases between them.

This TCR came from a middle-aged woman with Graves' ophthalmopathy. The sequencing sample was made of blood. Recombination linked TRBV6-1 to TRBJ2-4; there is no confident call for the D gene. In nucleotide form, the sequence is TGTGCCAGCACTAAAGGGCCGAAAAACATTCAGTACTTC. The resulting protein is CASTKGPKNIQYF.